These T cell receptor beta chains were read from a single sample in a study of preoperative IRX-2 immunotherapy in early breast cancer. The table came from immunoSEQ multiplex PCR; TCRdb's copy has only in-frame clones and leaves some out. The data hold around 11,000 clones, with roughly 80% observed a single time. Specimen: lymph node tissue, collected before IRX-2 immunotherapy. The origin of the receptors is a human donor with breast cancer. The conserved cysteine and the conserved F or W are not part of the CDR3 here.

length: 12
V: TRBV11-3
CDR3: ASSPGLRNTEAF

length: 13
V: TRBV25-1
CDR3: ASSESGDSGAEAF

length: 16
V: TRBV6-8
CDR3: ASSYPLDRGNRNTEAF

length: 13
V: TRBV6-7
CDR3: ASSQTGEHTGELF

length: 13
V: TRBV19
CDR3: ASSATGQGFKKLF

length: 10
V: TRBV6-8
CDR3: AISKGAYEQY

length: 11
V: TRBV6-8
CDR3: ALASGNSDEQY

length: 12
V: TRBV11-3
CDR3: ASSPTGVWDEQY

length: 13
V: TRBV6-7
CDR3: ASSYPGTGGNTIY

length: 15
V: TRBV7-6
CDR3: ASSSLTSGSLTDTQY

length: 15
V: TRBV1
CDR3: TSVEDGRARGTDTQY

length: 12
V: TRBV19
CDR3: ASKMLGEQETQY

length: 12
V: TRBV19
CDR3: ASSIGPSTDTQY

length: 12
V: TRBV6-8
CDR3: ASREGARNQPQH

length: 12
V: TRBV19
CDR3: ASSRATGRYEQY

length: 12
V: TRBV5-1
CDR3: ASRPEGGNYGYT

length: 14
V: TRBV18
CDR3: ASSPLEFIKNTEAF

length: 12
V: TRBV6-8
CDR3: ASSYAQGNTEAF

length: 13
V: TRBV6-8
CDR3: ASSPLAGGPYEQY

length: 15
V: TRBV29-1
CDR3: SVVGLDNLSGANVLT

length: 14
V: TRBV6-8
CDR3: ASSPQRVGETYEQY

length: 11
V: TRBV7-2
CDR3: ASSPRDNTEAF

length: 13
V: TRBV10-3
CDR3: AISESGQGTGELF

length: 11
V: TRBV18
CDR3: ASSPPSLETQY

length: 13
V: TRBV11-3
CDR3: ASSWGTGTTEKLF

length: 13
V: TRBV6-8
CDR3: ASSYGDRPNYGYT

length: 15
V: TRBV28
CDR3: ASSWEATSGLTYEQY

length: 13
V: TRBV12-2
CDR3: AEAARGSNTGELF

length: 13
V: TRBV5-1
CDR3: ASSPDGSSGNTIY

length: 11
V: TRBV12-5
CDR3: ASIKQFNYGYT

length: 12
V: TRBV28
CDR3: ASSPGTGRFGYT

length: 9
V: TRBV30
CDR3: AWSERDEQF

length: 11
V: TRBV6-8
CDR3: ASSYSVEETQY

length: 16
V: TRBV7-6
CDR3: ASSFTGTGGRNTGELF

length: 13
V: TRBV11-3
CDR3: ASSLGTGETDTQY

length: 10
V: TRBV6-8
CDR3: ASSFRNTEAF

length: 13
V: TRBV11-3
CDR3: ASSLRFDRRTEAF

length: 12
V: TRBV19
CDR3: ASSIDGQSGKLF

length: 17
V: TRBV19
CDR3: ASSMGRPSAGYSNQPQH

length: 13
V: TRBV4-1
CDR3: ASSQDGKDNQPQH

length: 12
V: TRBV11-3
CDR3: ASSVGTLTGELF

length: 15
V: TRBV10-2
CDR3: ASSELRTGEGNTEAF

length: 14
V: TRBV28
CDR3: ASSPLTGQGINGYT

length: 13
V: TRBV10-2
CDR3: ASSPTSGPTDTQY

length: 12
V: TRBV19
CDR3: ASRTSGRVGELF

length: 13
V: TRBV6-8
CDR3: ASSPVVGANTEAF

length: 13
V: TRBV5-1
CDR3: ASSLAVGRLTEAF